These T cell receptor beta chains were read from a single sample in a study of blood T cell repertoires in COVID-19. Libraries were prepared by immunoSEQ multiplex PCR; TCRdb keeps only in-frame clonotypes and omits some of them. The data contain about 320,000 clones, about 91% of them singletons. What was sequenced was PBMCs or T cells enriched from blood (not recorded which). The receptor source for this set is a woman younger than 35 who had recovered from COVID-19. Each CDR3 is given with its conserved first and last residue. Each record gives: J gene, V gene, CDR3 protein.

j_gene: TRBJ2-7; v_gene: TRBV6-2/TRBV6-3; CDR3aa: CASSSPGLATYEQYF
j_gene: TRBJ1-5; v_gene: TRBV27; CDR3aa: CASSFRGSNQPQHF
j_gene: TRBJ1-4; v_gene: TRBV4-3; CDR3aa: CASSQDSTDYNEKLFF
j_gene: TRBJ2-1; v_gene: TRBV28; CDR3aa: CASSTQGQGMVNEQFF
j_gene: TRBJ2-1; v_gene: TRBV28; CDR3aa: CASTTFTPSGGDEFF
j_gene: TRBJ2-3; v_gene: TRBV19; CDR3aa: CASSIGLAGGDTQYF
j_gene: TRBJ2-1; v_gene: TRBV9; CDR3aa: CASSVLAGGPYNEQFF
j_gene: TRBJ2-1; v_gene: TRBV19; CDR3aa: CASRTGKNSYNEQFF
j_gene: TRBJ1-1; v_gene: TRBV5-1; CDR3aa: CASSLSGEAFF
j_gene: TRBJ1-1; v_gene: TRBV30; CDR3aa: CAWSVYQAPNTEAFF
j_gene: TRBJ2-1; v_gene: TRBV5-1; CDR3aa: CASSLNPPGLGDEQFF
j_gene: TRBJ1-6; v_gene: TRBV6-5; CDR3aa: CASSYLGQGNSPLHF
j_gene: TRBJ1-1; v_gene: TRBV18; CDR3aa: CASSPPGGPNTEAFF